This TCR beta chain was sequenced during a study of beta chain features in type 1 diabetes. As concerns this clone: Its cognate antigen is unknown.

CDR1 SQVTM and CDR2 ANQGSEA come from the germline V gene. The CDR3 runs to 14 residues. With 3 bases removed from V and 2 bases from J, the gap between germline ends came to 12 bases. Every isolated RNA sample was fully reverse transcribed, so sequencing captured expressed TCRB transcripts. Here immunoSEQ multiplex PCR was the method, and the copy in TCRdb shows in-frame clones only, minus some. This sample has a few hundred thousand clones, with 30% found just once. Whole-study findings and limits: For type 1 diabetes patients, VDJ junctions showed fewer insertions and more deletions.

The sample was naive CD4+ T cells from blood. This receptor was taken from a man aged 18 to 35 in good health. V and J are TRBV29-1 and TRBJ2-3, with D maybe TRBD2 (5 bases). The CDR3 sequence is CSVDPMGATDTQYF. The CDR3 DNA is TGCAGCGTTGATCCCATGGGAGCCACAGATACGCAGTATTTT.